These 12 T cell receptor beta chains were sequenced from one sample in a study of blood T cell repertoires in COVID-19. The table came from immunoSEQ multiplex PCR; TCRdb's copy has only in-frame clones and leaves some out. The sample lists fewer than 250,000 clones, just under 85% occurring once. Sequencing was done on a sample of peripheral blood. These receptor sequences come from a woman of 80 years or more with acute or convalescent COVID-19.

The V and J genes are TRBV7-2 and TRBJ1-1; D is unclear. CDR1 and CDR2 from the germline V gene are SGHTA and FQGNSA. This CDR3 region has 14 residues. V was cut by 4 bases and J by 7 bases, with 16 bases left in between. DNA of the CDR3: TGTGCCAGCAGCTCCGCCCGGGGAGTCGTTGAAGCTTTCTTT. It encodes CASSSARGVVEAFF. Full variable domain (missing parts from reference TRBV7-2 and TRBJ1-1): GAGVSQSPSNKVTEKGKDVELRCDPISGHTALYWYRQSLGQGLEFLIYFQGNSAPDKSGLPSDRFSAERTGGSVSTLTIQRTQQEDSAVYLCASSSARGVVEAFFGQGTRLTVV.

The V gene is TRBV6-5, the J gene TRBJ2-7, with D perhaps TRBD1 (5 bases). The CDR3 length is 13 residues. Germline V gives CDR1 MNHEY, CDR2 SVGAGI. V was clipped by 4 bases and J by 2 bases, with 9 bases between them. The DNA for the CDR3 is TGTGCCAGCAGTTTAGACAGCCCCTACGAGCAGTACTTC. Protein: CASSLDSPYEQYF.

The chain has TRBV6-1 and TRBJ2-1, with 12 positions matching TRBD2. V lost 2 bases, J lost 7 bases, and 9 bases stayed unmatched. This CDR3 region has 17 residues. The germline V gene has CDR1 MNHNS and CDR2 SASEGT. The CDR3: CASSERRLAGDRNEQFF. The DNA for the CDR3 is TGTGCCAGCAGTGAAAGGAGACTAGCGGGAGACAGGAATGAGCAGTTCTTC.

The V call is TRBV15, the J call TRBJ1-6; possibly TRBD1 for D (5 bases). This CDR3 is 16 amino acids long. With 1 base removed from V and 10 bases from J, the gap between germline ends came to 17 bases. CDR1 is LNHNV, CDR2 YYDKDF, per germline (reference sequence). The DNA for the CDR3 is TGTGCCACCAGCAGAGGCTTGGCAGGGCCAAGGTCACCCCTCCACTTT. It specifies CATSRGLAGPRSPLHF.

The chain joins TRBV2 to TRBJ2-1; the match to TRBD2 covers 16 bases. Germline trimming cut 5 bases from V and 2 bases from J; bases unmatched to any gene: 6. Germline loops: CDR1 SNHLY, CDR2 FYNNEI. This CDR3 spans 18 amino acids. For the CDR3, the DNA is TGTGCCAGCAGTCCCGGGACTAGCGGGGGGGTTACCTACAATGAGCAGTTCTTC. The encoded protein is CASSPGTSGGVTYNEQFF.

The chain links TRBV10-3 to TRBJ2-3; possibly TRBD2 for D (6 bases). Germline CDR1 reads ENHRY; CDR2 reads SYGVKD. V lost 10 bases to trimming and J lost 3 bases, with 14 bases between them. The CDR3 is 13 amino acids. The CDR3 loop reads CATRLDPTDTQYF. For the CDR3, the DNA is TGTGCCACACGACTAGACCCTACAGATACGCAGTATTTT.

The chain links TRBV7-2 to TRBJ1-1; D gene ambiguous. CDR3 length: 14 residues. Looked up from germline, CDR1 is SGHTA and CDR2 is FQGNSA. Trimming removed 2 bases from V and 1 base from J, with 8 bases in between. The CDR3 sequence: CASSLIGRNTEAFF. The CDR3 DNA reads as TGTGCCAGCAGCTTAATTGGCAGGAACACTGAAGCTTTCTTT. Full variable domain (missing parts from reference TRBV7-2 and TRBJ1-1): GAGVSQSPSNKVTEKGKDVELRCDPISGHTALYWYRQSLGQGLEFLIYFQGNSAPDKSGLPSDRFSAERTGGSVSTLTIQRTQQEDSAVYLCASSLIGRNTEAFFGQGTRLTVV.

The CDR3 sequence is CASSLSGRGKGTQYF. In DNA, the CDR3 is TGTGCCAGCAGCTTGAGCGGGAGGGGGAAGGGTACGCAGTATTTT. The rearrangement joins TRBV7-9 to TRBJ2-3; 10 positions agree with TRBD2. The trim removed 3 bases at V and 8 bases at J, leaving 8 bases unmatched. The CDR3 runs to 15 residues. Germline V gene sequence: CDR1 SEHNR, CDR2 FQNEAQ (reference sequence).

The genes are TRBV10-3 and TRBJ2-7, with TRBD2 identical over 10 bases. CDR3 size: 14 residues. Germline-derived CDR1 and CDR2 are ENHRY and SYGVKD. Here the CDR3 reads CGTASGRLSYEQYF. The CDR3 DNA reads TGTGGGACCGCTAGCGGGAGATTATCCTACGAGCAGTACTTC.

The chain carries TRBV7-9 and TRBJ1-2; D perhaps matches TRBD1 (6 bases). The CDR3 loop spans 16 amino acids. The germline V and J ends were trimmed by 5 bases and 2 bases, with 18 bases remaining between them. CDR1 and CDR2 from the germline V gene are SEHNR and FQNEAQ (reference sequence). CDR3 region: CASSPGGGASNYGYTF. The CDR3 DNA follows: TGTGCCAGCAGCCCGGGAGGGGGGGCATCAAACTATGGCTACACCTTC.

The chain uses TRBV5-5 and TRBJ1-3; TRBD1 is a possible D gene (6 bases). The CDR3 extends over 15 amino acids. Germline V gene lookup returns CDR1 SGHKS and CDR2 YYEKEE (reference sequence). V was trimmed by 2 bases and J by 0 bases, leaving 9 bases between them. CDR3 loop: CASSFTGTSGNTIYF. The CDR3 coding sequence is TGTGCCAGCAGCTTTACAGGGACCTCTGGAAACACCATATATTTT.

V gene TRBV12-3 or TRBV12-4 combines with J gene TRBJ2-7, with 8 nucleotides matching TRBD1. The trim removed 4 bases at V and 11 bases at J, leaving 4 bases unmatched. CDR3 length: 11 amino acids. CDR3 protein: CASSYGTGEYF. The CDR3 DNA reads as TGTGCCAGCAGTTACGGGACAGGCGAGTACTTC.